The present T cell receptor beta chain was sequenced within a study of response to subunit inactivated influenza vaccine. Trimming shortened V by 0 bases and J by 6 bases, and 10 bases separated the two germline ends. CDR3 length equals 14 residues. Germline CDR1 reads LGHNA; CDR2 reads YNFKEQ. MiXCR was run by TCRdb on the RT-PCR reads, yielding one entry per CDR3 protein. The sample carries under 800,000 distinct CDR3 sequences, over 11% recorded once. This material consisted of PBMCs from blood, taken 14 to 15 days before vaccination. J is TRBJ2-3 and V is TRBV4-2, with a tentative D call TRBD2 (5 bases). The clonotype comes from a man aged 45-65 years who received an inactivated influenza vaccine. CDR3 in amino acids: CASSQDHGVDTQYF. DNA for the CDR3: TGTGCCAGCAGCCAAGATCACGGGGTGGATACGCAGTATTTT.